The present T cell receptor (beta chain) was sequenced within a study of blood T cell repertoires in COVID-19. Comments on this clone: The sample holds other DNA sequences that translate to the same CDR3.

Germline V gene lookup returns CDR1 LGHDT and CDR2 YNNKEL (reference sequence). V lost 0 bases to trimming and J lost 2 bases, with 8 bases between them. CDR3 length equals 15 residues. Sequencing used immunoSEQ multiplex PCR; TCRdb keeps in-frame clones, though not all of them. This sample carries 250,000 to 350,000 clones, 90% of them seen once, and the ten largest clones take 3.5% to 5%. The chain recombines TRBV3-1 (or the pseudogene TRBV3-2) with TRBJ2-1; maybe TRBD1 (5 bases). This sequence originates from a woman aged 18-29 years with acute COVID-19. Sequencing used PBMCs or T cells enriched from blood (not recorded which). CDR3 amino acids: CASSQDRGTYNEQFF. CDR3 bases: TGTGCCAGCAGCCAAGATAGGGGAACCTACAATGAGCAGTTCTTC.